This TCR beta chain was recovered during a study of glioma-infiltrating T cells. Study-level points and caveats: Non-neoplastic patients had below-expected tissue-blood divergence, while all gliomas exceeded expectation. Tissue and blood shared very few CDR3 sequences.

The iRepertoire nested amplicon-rescue multiplex PCR amplified TCR alpha and beta CDR3s from RNA. One-step reverse transcription and amplification started from approximately 100-400 ng of tissue mRNA or PBMC total RNA. TCRdb independently ran MiXCR on the multiplex PCR reads; one entry per CDR3 protein. The sample consists of 150,000 to 200,000 distinct CDR3 sequences, around 40% of them appearing once. Concerning this clonotype itself: What it binds is unknown.

CDR3 length: 16 amino acids. Germline V lookup: CDR1 SNHLY, CDR2 FYNNEI. The V and J ends lost 6 bases and 6 bases, in that order; junction bases with no gene match: 9. Source material: glioma tissue, nonneoplastic brain tissue, or PBMCs (not recorded which). The source is a human donor with low-grade glioma or glioblastoma, undergoing nonglioma brain surgery, or in good health (not recorded which). V is TRBV2 and J is TRBJ2-1; 12 bases agree with TRBD2. DNA for the CDR3: TGTGCCAGCAGAAGCCCTAGCGGGAGGGCCCCCAATGAGCAGTTCTTC. Translated, it gives CASRSPSGRAPNEQFF.